This T cell receptor beta chain was retrieved from a study of blood T cell repertoires in COVID-19. Study-level background: From the United States, Italy and Spain came samples of acute and convalescent COVID-19. In each case, the material was cDNA or gDNA derived from T cells, B-cell-depleted T cells, or PBMCs.

Clones were read by immunoSEQ multiplex PCR, and TCRdb kept only the in-frame ones, dropping some. This table holds 200,000 or so clones, around 85% found once. The CDR3 extends over 15 amino acids. The J segment lost 0 bases and the V segment lost 0 bases, leaving 3 bases of the junction unmatched. From germline, CDR1 is SGHTS and CDR2 YDEGEE. The genes are TRBV5-8 and TRBJ2-7, with 7 bases lining up with TRBD1. The sequence came from a human donor in a cohort sampled during active COVID-19. The sample comprised peripheral blood. CDR3 nucleotides: TGTGCCAGCAGCTTGGCCAGGGGGTCCTCCTACGAGCAGTACTTC. It translates to CASSLARGSSYEQYF.